This T cell receptor (beta chain) was sequenced for a study of cytomegalovirus exposure and HLA in healthy donors. The V end was cut by 5 bases, the J end by 1 base, with 10 bases between. CDR3 size: 14 residues. CDR1 and CDR2 from the germline V gene are SEHNR and FQNEAQ (reference sequence). PCR involved 60 Vbeta and 13 Jbeta primers. Repertoires were generated with immunoSEQ multiplex PCR, while TCRdb's copy carries only in-frame clones and drops some. The sample has roughly 50,000 clones. The V call is TRBV7-9, the J call TRBJ2-3; D remains ambiguous. This TCR derives from a woman aged 60-75 years in good health and CMV-seropositive. Material: PBMCs. The CDR3 bases are TGTGCCAGCAGCACAGTCCTGGGCACAGATACGCAGTATTTT. Protein sequence: CASSTVLGTDTQYF.